The next 30 T cell receptor beta chains were all read from a single sample in a study of Graves' ophthalmopathy and Graves' hyperthyroidism. Beta-chain TCR CDR3 regions were amplified from RNA transcripts. An opening RT-PCR round employed HTBI primers and preceded a second-round multiplex PCR. TCRdb used MiXCR to reprocess the multiplex PCR reads, holding one entry per CDR3 protein. There are 560,000 or so distinct CDR3 sequences in the sample; approximately 35% occur only once, and about 4% lies in the top ten. Sample: peripheral blood or thyroid tissue (not recorded which). The receptors originated from an adult man with Graves' hyperthyroidism.

The rearrangement joins TRBV29-1 to TRBJ1-5; the match to TRBD1 covers 7 bases. Germline-derived CDR1 and CDR2 are SQVTM and ANQGSEA. The CDR3 is 11 amino acids. The CDR3 loop is CSLDRDQPQHF. The DNA for the CDR3 is TGCAGTCTAGACAGGGATCAGCCCCAGCATTTT.

V usage is TRBV12-3 or TRBV12-4 and J usage is TRBJ1-4; a weak D match, TRBD1 (6 bases). The CDR3 covers 14 residues. Trimming shortened V by 5 bases and J by 6 bases, and 13 bases separated the two germline ends. CDR3 sequence: CASSKGGADEKLFF. The CDR3 DNA reads as TGTGCCAGCAGTAAGGGGGGGGCTGATGAAAAACTGTTTTTT.

A single count supports this clonotype. This rearrangement joins TRBV3-1 to TRBJ1-4, with 10 bases fitting TRBD1. Germline V lookup: CDR1 LGHDT, CDR2 YNNKEL (reference sequence). Losses at the gene ends were 1 base for V and 6 bases for J; bases not matched to a gene: 5. The CDR3 sequence is 16 residues long. The CDR3 is CASSQGGTGDYEKLFF. In DNA, the CDR3 is TGTGCCAGCAGCCAAGGAGGGACAGGGGATTATGAAAAACTGTTTTTT.

The rearrangement uses TRBV5-1 and TRBJ1-5, with D unclear. V was cut by 3 bases and J by 3 bases, with 7 bases left in between. The CDR3 loop spans 13 amino acids. The germline V gene encodes CDR1 SGHRS and CDR2 YFSETQ. DNA for the CDR3: TGCGCCAGCAGCTCGGCACCCAATCAGCCCCAGCATTTT. Residues: CASSSAPNQPQHF.

The chain is built from TRBV7-2 and TRBJ2-7; a possible D gene is TRBD2 (6 bases). Trimming shortened V by 5 bases and J by 3 bases, and 11 bases separated the two germline ends. Germline assignment: CDR1 SGHTA and CDR2 FQGNSA. CDR3 length: 13 amino acids. The CDR3 is CASSPMGGYEQYF. DNA for the CDR3: TGTGCCAGCAGCCCGATGGGAGGCTACGAGCAGTACTTC.

This clonotype was seen many times. The gene calls are TRBV5-1 and TRBJ2-7; D is perhaps TRBD2 (6 bases). CDR1 is SGHRS, CDR2 YFSETQ, per germline. CDR3 length: 14 residues. V was trimmed by 3 bases and J by 1 base, leaving 11 bases between them. The CDR3 bases are TGCGCCAGCAGCTCGGGACTTCCTTCCTACGAGCAGTACTTC. This encodes CASSSGLPSYEQYF.

This clonotype occurred many times. The DNA for the CDR3 is TGTGCCAGCAGCCAAGAGGGGTACGAGCAGTACTTC. It is translated as CASSQEGYEQYF. The chain is built from TRBV3-1 and TRBJ2-7; D not resolved. The CDR3 runs to 12 residues. Germline V CDR1 and CDR2: LGHDT, YNNKEL (reference sequence). The V and J ends lost 0 bases and 4 bases respectively, with 4 bases between them.

This clonotype was found many times. The rearrangement joins TRBV7-8 to TRBJ1-1; weak D call: TRBD1 (5 bases). CDR1 is SGHVS, CDR2 FQNEAQ, per germline. Trimming took 4 bases from V and 0 from J, leaving 12 bases between them. The CDR3 has 15 amino acids. In DNA, the CDR3 is TGTGCCAGCAGCTCACCCCAGGGACTGAACACTGAAGCTTTCTTT. Its translation: CASSSPQGLNTEAFF.

The J gene is TRBJ2-7, the V gene TRBV14; TRBD2 aligns across 7 bases. This CDR3 comprises 16 residues. Unmatched junction bases numbered 11, after V lost 0 bases and J lost 6 bases. Germline V gives CDR1 SGHDN, CDR2 FVKESK. The CDR3 sequence is CASSQETWRGNREQYF. The CDR3, as DNA: TGTGCCAGCAGCCAAGAAACATGGCGGGGGAACCGCGAGCAGTACTTC. Full variable domain (missing parts from reference TRBV14 and TRBJ2-7): EAGVTQFPSHSVIEKGQTVTLRCDPISGHDNLYWYRRVMGKEIKFLLHFVKESKQDESGMPNNRFLAERTGGTYSTLKVQPAELEDSGVYFCASSQETWRGNREQYFGPGTRLTVT.

The CDR3 region has the DNA TGTGCCTGGGGAACGGGGGGAAACACCATATATTTT. It encodes CAWGTGGNTIYF. The chain carries TRBV30 and TRBJ1-3, with no clear D. The CDR3 spans 12 residues. CDR1 is GTSNPN, CDR2 SVGIG, per germline (reference sequence). Trimming removed 5 bases from V and 4 bases from J, with 9 bases in between. Drawing the rest from reference TRBV30 and TRBJ1-3, the complete variable domain is SQTIHQWPATLVQPVGSPLSLECTVEGTSNPNLYWYRQAAGRGLQLLFYSVGIGQISSEVPQNLSASRPQDRQFILSSKKLLLSDSGFYLCAWGTGGNTIYFGEGSWLTVV.

As concerns this clonotype: A read error may produce the germline difference seen at one junction end. CDR3 nucleotide sequence: TGTGCCAGCAGTAGACAGGGGGCGTTTAATTCACCCCTCCACTTT. The encoded protein is CASSRQGAFNSPLHF. The rearrangement joins TRBV19 to TRBJ1-6; 10 positions match TRBD1. CDR1 is LNHDA, CDR2 SQIVND, per germline (reference sequence). The CDR3 has 15 residues.

This clonotype appeared many times. V usage is TRBV3-1 and J usage is TRBJ2-6, with a weak D call TRBD2 (5 bases). The CDR3 runs to 14 residues. V dropped 7 bases and J dropped 0 bases, with 7 bases sitting between them. CDR1 and CDR2 from the germline V gene are LGHDT and YNNKEL (reference sequence). The CDR3 DNA follows: TGTGCCAGCAACCTAGCCTCTGGGGCCAACGTCCTGACTTTC. Its protein product is CASNLASGANVLTF.

This clonotype was counted many times. This sequence joins TRBV5-6 and TRBJ2-5, with D perhaps matching TRBD2 (5 bases). Germline loops: CDR1 SGHDT, CDR2 YYEEEE. The CDR3 has 16 amino acids. With 2 bases removed from V and 1 base from J, the gap between germline ends came to 15 bases. CDR3 region: CASSFLRGSFQETQYF. The CDR3 nucleotides read TGTGCCAGCAGCTTTTTGCGTGGGAGTTTCCAAGAGACCCAGTACTTC.

Turning to this clonotype: The final CDR3 position lacks the conserved phenylalanine or tryptophan, pointing to a likely read error. This chain connects TRBV25-1 to TRBJ1-1; D uncertain. The CDR3 length is 15 residues. Germline CDR1 reads MGHDK; CDR2 reads SYGVNS. The CDR3 nucleotides are TGTGCCAGCAGTGAATATCTGGGGAGCGTCACTGAGGCTTTCCTT. It codes for CASSEYLGSVTEAFL.

This chain links TRBV19 with TRBJ1-1; no clear D. The CDR3 has 13 residues. V gave up 5 bases and J gave up 6 bases, with 13 bases separating them. CDR1 is LNHDA, CDR2 SQIVND, per germline (reference sequence). DNA for the CDR3: TGTGCCAGTAGTCTCGTACTTGGCTCTGAAGCTTTCTTT. Translated, it gives CASSLVLGSEAFF. Combining the CDR3 with reference TRBV19 and TRBJ1-1 gives the whole variable domain DGGITQSPKYLFRKEGQNVTLSCEQNLNHDAMYWYRQDPGQGLRLIYYSQIVNDFQKGDIAEGYSVSREKKESFPLTVTSAQKNPTAFYLCASSLVLGSEAFFGQGTRLTVV.

This clonotype was seen a handful of times. A read error may account for a junction end that differs from germline. The V gene is TRBV7-2, the J gene TRBJ1-1, with D unresolved. The V gene's germline CDR1 is SGHTA and CDR2 FQGNSA. CDR3 length: 16 residues. DNA for the CDR3: TGTGCCAGTAGCTTAGCCCTAGCGGGCGGGAACACTGAAGCTTTCTTT. This codes for CASSLALAGGNTEAFF.

This sequence joins TRBV6-5 and TRBJ2-2; TRBD2 is a possible D gene (6 bases). Germline CDR1 is MNHEY and CDR2 is SVGAGI. The V end was cut by 5 bases, the J end by 7 bases, with 17 bases between. The CDR3 is 15 residues long. The CDR3 loop is CASSDIWGGGGELFF. CDR3 DNA: TGTGCCAGCAGTGATATATGGGGAGGCGGCGGGGAGCTGTTTTTT.

The V call is TRBV2, the J call TRBJ1-6; D possibly corresponds to TRBD1 (6 bases). Trimming shortened V by 4 bases and J by 0 bases, and 13 bases separated the two germline ends. Germline lookup yields CDR1 SNHLY and CDR2 FYNNEI. This CDR3 contains 17 residues. The DNA of the CDR3 is TGTGCCAGCAGTGGGGCGGGGGCTAGCTCCTATAATTCACCCCTCCACTTT. The encoded protein is CASSGAGASSYNSPLHF. Drawing the rest from reference TRBV2 and TRBJ1-6, the complete variable domain is EPEVTQTPSHQVTQMGQEVILRCVPISNHLYFYWYRQILGQKVEFLVSFYNNEISEKSEIFDDQFSVERPDGSNFTLKIRSTKLEDSAMYFCASSGAGASSYNSPLHFGNGTRLTVT.

The chain couples TRBV24-1 to TRBJ2-2; 9 nucleotides agree with TRBD1. V lost 7 bases and J lost 7; bases outside the gene matches: 12. There are 16 residues in the CDR3. In germline, CDR1 is KGHDR, CDR2 SFDVKD. CDR3 sequence (DNA): TGTGCCACCAGGGCGAACAGGGGGCTCGTTGACGGGGAGCTGTTTTTT. This codes for CATRANRGLVDGELFF.

V is TRBV9 and J is TRBJ1-5, with 7 bases lining up with TRBD1. CDR1 is SGDLS and CDR2 is YYNGEE in the germline V gene. V gave up 4 bases and J gave up 3 bases; unmatched junction bases: 10. The CDR3 covers 16 residues. In DNA, the CDR3 is TGTGCCAGCAGCCCAACCCCGACAGGGAACAATCAGCCCCAGCATTTT. It yields the protein CASSPTPTGNNQPQHF.

The chain has TRBV9 and TRBJ1-6; D is unresolved. The CDR3 has 16 residues. With 1 base removed from V and 7 bases from J, the gap between germline ends came to 15 bases. Germline V gives CDR1 SGDLS, CDR2 YYNGEE. CDR3 sequence reads: CASSVSAGGLNSPLHF. CDR3 coding DNA: TGTGCCAGCAGCGTATCAGCGGGAGGTTTGAATTCACCCCTCCACTTT.

This clonotype has at least ten counts. This chain joins TRBV5-6 and TRBJ1-4; D not resolved. The V gene's germline CDR1 is SGHDT and CDR2 YYEEEE. V was cut by 1 base and J by 5 bases, with 9 bases left in between. This CDR3 is 14 amino acids long. The CDR3 region is CASSLKTGNEKLFF. The CDR3 nucleotides are TGTGCCAGCAGCTTGAAGACCGGGAATGAAAAACTGTTTTTT.

The chain is built from TRBV11-1 and TRBJ2-1, with D maybe TRBD2 (6 bases). The V gene's germline CDR1 is SGHAT and CDR2 FQDESV (reference sequence). The CDR3 is 14 residues long. V was pared by 2 bases and J by 8 bases, with 13 bases between. The CDR3 DNA sequence: TGTGCCAGCAGCTTACGAACGGGCGGGGATGAGCAGTTCTTC. It encodes CASSLRTGGDEQFF.

The chain joins TRBV29-1 to TRBJ1-1; 10 nucleotides line up with TRBD1. The CDR3 is 16 residues long. In germline, CDR1 is SQVTM, CDR2 ANQGSEA. Trimming at V came to 4 bases and at J to 1 base, leaving 9 bases not matched to a gene. Here the CDR3 DNA reads TGCAGCGTTGCCTACGGGACAGGGGCGAGGAACACTGAAGCTTTCTTT. This gives the protein CSVAYGTGARNTEAFF.

In its sample, this clonotype was seen a few times. This chain joins TRBV20-1 and TRBJ2-3; D may be TRBD2 (5 bases). This CDR3 comprises 12 residues. CDR1 and CDR2 (germline): DFQATT, SNEGSKA (reference sequence). The germline V and J ends were trimmed by 2 bases and 6 bases, with 9 bases remaining between them. CDR3 sequence: CSARIASDTQYF. CDR3 sequence (DNA): TGCAGTGCTAGAATAGCGTCGGATACGCAGTATTTT.

This clonotype was counted a single time. Here the CDR3 reads CASSSGQFNTEAFF. The CDR3 bases are TGTGCCAGCAGCTCCGGACAGTTTAACACTGAAGCTTTCTTT. The V and J genes are TRBV7-9 and TRBJ1-1, with TRBD1 as a possible D gene (6 bases). The V and J ends lost 4 bases and 2 bases respectively, with 11 bases between them. This CDR3 has 14 amino acids. Looked up from germline, CDR1 is SEHNR and CDR2 is FQNEAQ (reference sequence).

This clonotype was observed many times. The chain is built from TRBV7-8 and TRBJ2-5; 13 nucleotides agree with TRBD2. This CDR3 region has 17 residues. The J segment lost 4 bases and the V segment lost 4 bases, leaving 9 bases of the junction unmatched. Germline CDR1 reads SGHVS; CDR2 reads FQNEAQ. The CDR3 nucleotides are TGTGCCAGCAGCTCTACCCCCCGACTAGCGGGGGGAGAGACCCAGTACTTC. It codes for CASSSTPRLAGGETQYF.

This chain connects TRBV29-1 to TRBJ2-3; D gene unclear. Deletions cut 6 bases from V and 3 bases from J, with 13 bases between. CDR1 is SQVTM, CDR2 ANQGSEA, per germline. The CDR3 length is 13 residues. The CDR3 reads CSVWQARTDTQYF. Here the CDR3 DNA reads TGCAGCGTATGGCAGGCGCGGACAGATACGCAGTATTTT.

J is TRBJ1-2 and V is TRBV5-1, with TRBD1 as a possible D gene (6 bases). The CDR3 runs 14 residues. V lost 4 bases, J lost 4 bases, and 14 bases lay in between. The germline V gene has CDR1 SGHRS and CDR2 YFSETQ. CDR3 loop: CASSTRTDFYGYTF. Written as DNA, the CDR3 is TGCGCCAGCAGCACCCGGACAGACTTCTATGGCTACACCTTC.

This chain uses TRBV29-1 with TRBJ1-2; 7 bases line up with TRBD1. Germline CDR1 and CDR2: SQVTM and ANQGSEA. The CDR3 spans 13 residues. Trimming at V came to 8 bases and at J to 4 bases, leaving 10 bases not matched to a gene. The CDR3 is CSLATTGTYGYTF. The DNA for the CDR3 is TGCAGCTTAGCCACGACAGGGACCTATGGCTACACCTTC.